The 8 T cell receptor beta chains below were found in one sample sequenced in a study of PD-L1 blockade in urothelial cancer. The protocol was immunoSEQ multiplex PCR, while the TCRdb copy is restricted to in-frame clones and leaves out a portion. This repertoire shows approximately 28,000 clones, around 84% found once; its top ten account for around 3%. Time point described: peripheral blood 6 weeks after treatment start. Source: PBMCs, taken around atezolizumab (anti-PD-L1) treatment. The receptors stem from a man between 65 and 85 years old with urothelial cancer.

The V gene is TRBV5-1, the J gene TRBJ2-7, with 7 bases aligning to TRBD2. Germline values: CDR1 SGHRS, CDR2 YFSETQ. This CDR3 has 14 residues. Germline trimming cut 0 bases from V and 6 bases from J; bases unmatched to any gene: 6. CDR3 sequence reads: CASSLAVTSSEQYF. DNA for the CDR3: TGCGCCAGCAGCTTGGCCGTGACTAGCAGCGAGCAGTACTTC.

The V gene is TRBV19, the J gene TRBJ1-3; no clear D gene. The CDR3 extends over 14 amino acids. V was shortened by 10 bases and J by 5 bases, with 18 bases between the two germline ends. CDR1 and CDR2 from the germline V gene are LNHDA and SQIVND (reference sequence). This CDR3 reads CATADTTPRNTIYF. The CDR3 bases are TGTGCCACCGCCGACACGACGCCAAGAAACACCATATATTTT.

DNA of the CDR3: TGTGCCTGGAGTGCGAGGGTTGCGAGCACAGATACGCAGTATTTT. Encoded protein: CAWSARVASTDTQYF. The V and J genes are TRBV30 and TRBJ2-3; a possible D gene is TRBD2 (5 bases). This CDR3 has 15 amino acids. V lost 1 base and J lost 0, with 11 bases in between. CDR1 GTSNPN and CDR2 SVGIG come from the germline V gene (reference sequence). The full variable domain, its missing parts supplied by reference TRBV30 and TRBJ2-3, is SQTIHQWPATLVQPVGSPLSLECTVEGTSNPNLYWYRQAAGRGLQLLFYSVGIGQISSEVPQNLSASRPQDRQFILSSKKLLLSDSGFYLCAWSARVASTDTQYFGPGTRLTVL.

The chain joins TRBV5-1 to TRBJ2-1; 12 nucleotides align to TRBD2. The CDR3 consists of 15 residues. V lost 5 bases to trimming and J lost 6 bases; unmatched junction nucleotides: 6. Per germline, CDR1 SGHRS and CDR2 YFSETQ. CDR3 nucleotides: TGCGCCAGCAGTCAAACGACTAGCGGGAGCAATGAGCAGTTCTTC. It specifies CASSQTTSGSNEQFF.

The V and J genes are TRBV21-1 and TRBJ1-5; TRBD1, the D gene given by the table, was not confirmed from the DNA. TRBV21-1 is designated a pseudogene. The CDR3 loop spans 18 amino acids. CDR3 DNA sequence: TGTGCCAGCAGCAAAGAAGAACAGGGAAAGTGGAGCAATCAGCCCCAGCATTTT. Its translation: CASSKEEQGKWSNQPQHF.

The chain recombines TRBV28 with TRBJ1-1; D is possibly TRBD1 (5 bases). CDR1 and CDR2 (germline): MDHEN, SYDVKM. V gave up 3 bases and J gave up 6 bases, with 17 bases separating them. CDR3 length: 15 residues. CDR3 residues: CASSFVQEILSEAFF. CDR3 DNA sequence: TGTGCCAGCAGTTTCGTACAGGAAATACTTTCTGAAGCTTTCTTT.

This clone has only a few counts. The CDR3 loop is CASSIGGVASGGASEQFF. The CDR3 DNA sequence: TGTGCCAGTAGTATAGGGGGCGTGGCTAGCGGGGGGGCCAGCGAGCAGTTCTTC. This chain links TRBV19 with TRBJ2-1, with 12 bases that match TRBD2. The germline CDR1 and CDR2 sequences are LNHDA and SQIVND (reference sequence). The CDR3 has 18 residues. The V and J ends lost 1 base and 10 bases, in that order; junction bases with no gene match: 14.

This clone turned up a few times. V and J are TRBV7-9 and TRBJ2-5, with D tentatively TRBD2 (6 bases). V shed 4 bases and J shed 5 bases, with 20 bases lying between them. This CDR3 comprises 16 residues. The germline V gene encodes CDR1 SEHNR and CDR2 FQNEAQ (reference sequence). The CDR3 nucleotides read TGTGCCAGCAGCTCCCTGACAGACGCGGAGGGCGAGACCCAGTACTTC. Its translation: CASSSLTDAEGETQYF.